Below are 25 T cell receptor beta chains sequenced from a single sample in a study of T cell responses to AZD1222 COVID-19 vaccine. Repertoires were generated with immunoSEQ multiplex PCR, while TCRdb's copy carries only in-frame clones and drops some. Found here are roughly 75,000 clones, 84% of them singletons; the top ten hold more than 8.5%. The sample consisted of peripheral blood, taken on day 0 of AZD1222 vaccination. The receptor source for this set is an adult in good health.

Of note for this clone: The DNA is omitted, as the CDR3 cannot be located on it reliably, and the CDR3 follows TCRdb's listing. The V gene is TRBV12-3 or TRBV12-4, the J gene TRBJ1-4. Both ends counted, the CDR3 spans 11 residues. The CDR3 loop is CASSFGSGLFF.

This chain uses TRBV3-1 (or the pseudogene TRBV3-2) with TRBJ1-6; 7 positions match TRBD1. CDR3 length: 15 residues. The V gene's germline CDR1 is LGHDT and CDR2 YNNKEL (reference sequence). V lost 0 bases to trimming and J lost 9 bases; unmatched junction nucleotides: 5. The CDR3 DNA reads TGTGCCAGCAGCCAAGACTTACAGGGGTTTTCACCCCTCCACTTT. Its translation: CASSQDLQGFSPLHF.

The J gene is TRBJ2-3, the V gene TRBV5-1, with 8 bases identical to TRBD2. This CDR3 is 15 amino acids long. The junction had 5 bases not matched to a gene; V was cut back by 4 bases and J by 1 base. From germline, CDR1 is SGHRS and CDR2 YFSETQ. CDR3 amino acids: CASSPSGGGTDTQYF. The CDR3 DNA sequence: TGCGCCAGCAGCCCCTCGGGGGGGGGCACAGATACGCAGTATTTT.

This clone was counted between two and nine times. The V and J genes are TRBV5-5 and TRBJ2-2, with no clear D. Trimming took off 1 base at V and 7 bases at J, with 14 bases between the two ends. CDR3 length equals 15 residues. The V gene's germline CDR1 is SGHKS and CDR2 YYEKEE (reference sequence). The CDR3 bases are TGTGCCAGCAGCTTGCAGAATAGCTACAGCGGGGAGCTGTTTTTT. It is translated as CASSLQNSYSGELFF.

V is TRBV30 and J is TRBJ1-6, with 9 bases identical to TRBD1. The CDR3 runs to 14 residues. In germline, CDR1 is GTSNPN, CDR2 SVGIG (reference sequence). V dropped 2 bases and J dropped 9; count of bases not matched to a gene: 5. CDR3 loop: CAWSTGQGSSPLHF. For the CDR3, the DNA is TGTGCCTGGAGTACCGGACAGGGGAGTTCACCCCTCCACTTT.

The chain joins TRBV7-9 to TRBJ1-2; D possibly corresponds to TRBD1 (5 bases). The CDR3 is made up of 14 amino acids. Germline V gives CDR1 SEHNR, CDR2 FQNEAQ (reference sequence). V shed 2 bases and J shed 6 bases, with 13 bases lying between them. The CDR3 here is CASSLLSAGNGYTF. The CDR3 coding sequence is TGTGCCAGCAGCTTATTGAGTGCAGGGAATGGCTACACCTTC.

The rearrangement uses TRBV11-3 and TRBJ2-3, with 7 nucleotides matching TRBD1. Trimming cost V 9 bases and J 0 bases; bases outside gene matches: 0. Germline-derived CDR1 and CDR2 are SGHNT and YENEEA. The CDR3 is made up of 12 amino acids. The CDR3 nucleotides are TGTGCCAGGGACAGGAGCACAGATACGCAGTATTTT. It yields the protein CARDRSTDTQYF.

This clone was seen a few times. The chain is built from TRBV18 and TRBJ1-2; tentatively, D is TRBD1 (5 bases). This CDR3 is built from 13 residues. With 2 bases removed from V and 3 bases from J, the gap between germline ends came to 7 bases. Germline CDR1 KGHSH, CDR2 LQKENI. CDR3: CASSPGTDYGYTF. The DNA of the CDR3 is TGTGCCAGCTCACCAGGGACGGACTATGGCTACACCTTC.

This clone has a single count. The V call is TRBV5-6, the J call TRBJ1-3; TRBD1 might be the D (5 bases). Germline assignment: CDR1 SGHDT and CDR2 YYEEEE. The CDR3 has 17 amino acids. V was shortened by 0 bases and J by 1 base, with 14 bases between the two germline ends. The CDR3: CASSLAAGQPSGNTIYF. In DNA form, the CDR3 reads TGTGCCAGCAGCTTGGCCGCAGGACAACCATCTGGAAACACCATATATTTT.

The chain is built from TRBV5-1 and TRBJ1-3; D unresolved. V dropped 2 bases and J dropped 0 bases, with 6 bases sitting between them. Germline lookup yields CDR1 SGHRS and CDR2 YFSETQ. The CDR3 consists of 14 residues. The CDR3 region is CASSLTSSGNTIYF. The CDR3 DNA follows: TGCGCCAGCAGCTTAACCAGCTCTGGAAACACCATATATTTT.

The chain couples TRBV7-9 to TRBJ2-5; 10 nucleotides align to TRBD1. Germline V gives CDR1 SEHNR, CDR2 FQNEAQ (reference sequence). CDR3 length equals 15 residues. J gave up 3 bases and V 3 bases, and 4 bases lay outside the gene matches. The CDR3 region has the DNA TGTGCCAGCAGCTTCCCCGGACAGGGGGAAGAGACCCAGTACTTC. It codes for CASSFPGQGEETQYF.

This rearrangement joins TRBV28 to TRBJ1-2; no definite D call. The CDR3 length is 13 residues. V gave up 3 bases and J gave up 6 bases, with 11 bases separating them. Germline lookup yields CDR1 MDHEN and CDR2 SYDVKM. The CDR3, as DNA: TGTGCCAGCAGTTTGGTAGCTGCCGATGGCTACACCTTC. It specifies CASSLVAADGYTF.

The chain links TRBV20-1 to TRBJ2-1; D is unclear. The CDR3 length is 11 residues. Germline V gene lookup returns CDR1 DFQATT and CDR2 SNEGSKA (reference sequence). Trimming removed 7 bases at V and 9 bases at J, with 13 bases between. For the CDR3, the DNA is TGCAGTGGGACCCCCCCCGGTGAGCAGTTCTTC. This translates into CSGTPPGEQFF.

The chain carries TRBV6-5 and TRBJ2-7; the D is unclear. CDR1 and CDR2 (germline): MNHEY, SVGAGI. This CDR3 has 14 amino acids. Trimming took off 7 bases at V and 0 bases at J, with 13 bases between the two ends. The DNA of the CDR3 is TGTGCCAGCATCTCCCCGGGCAGCTCCTACGAGCAGTACTTC. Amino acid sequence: CASISPGSSYEQYF.

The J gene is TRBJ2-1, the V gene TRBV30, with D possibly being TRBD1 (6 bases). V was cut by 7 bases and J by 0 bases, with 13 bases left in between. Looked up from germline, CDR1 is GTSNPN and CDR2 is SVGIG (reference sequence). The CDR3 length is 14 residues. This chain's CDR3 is CASSDRFSYNEQFF. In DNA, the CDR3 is TGTGCCTCGTCAGACAGGTTCTCCTACAATGAGCAGTTCTTC.

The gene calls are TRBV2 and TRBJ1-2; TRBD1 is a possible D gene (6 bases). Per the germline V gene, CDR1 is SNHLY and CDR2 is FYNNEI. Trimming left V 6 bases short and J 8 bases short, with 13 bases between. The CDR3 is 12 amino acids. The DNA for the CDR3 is TGTGCCAGCAGGGAAACAGGGTACGGCTACACCTTC. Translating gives CASRETGYGYTF.

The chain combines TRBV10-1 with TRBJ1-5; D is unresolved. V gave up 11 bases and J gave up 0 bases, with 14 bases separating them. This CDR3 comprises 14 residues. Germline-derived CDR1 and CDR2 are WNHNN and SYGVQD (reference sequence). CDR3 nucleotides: TGCGCCGACCCACCGGAATATAGCAATCAGCCCCAGCATTTT. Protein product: CADPPEYSNQPQHF.

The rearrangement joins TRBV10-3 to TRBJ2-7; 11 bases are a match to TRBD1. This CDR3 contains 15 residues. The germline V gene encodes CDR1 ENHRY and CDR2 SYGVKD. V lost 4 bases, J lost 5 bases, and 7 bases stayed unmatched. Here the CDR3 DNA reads TGTGCCATCAGTGGCCGGACAGGGGGCAACGACGAGCAGTACTTC. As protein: CAISGRTGGNDEQYF.

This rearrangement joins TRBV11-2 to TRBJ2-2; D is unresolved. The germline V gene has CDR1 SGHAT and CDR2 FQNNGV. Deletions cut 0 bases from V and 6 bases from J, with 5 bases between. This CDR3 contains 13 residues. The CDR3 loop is CASSLDLSGELFF. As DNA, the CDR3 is TGTGCCAGCAGCTTAGATCTTTCCGGGGAGCTGTTTTTT.

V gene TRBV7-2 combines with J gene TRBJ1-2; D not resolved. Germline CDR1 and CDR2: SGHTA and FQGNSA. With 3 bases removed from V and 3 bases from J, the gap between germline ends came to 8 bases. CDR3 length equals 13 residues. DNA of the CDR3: TGTGCCAGCAGCTTCACAGCTTACTATGGCTACACCTTC. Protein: CASSFTAYYGYTF.

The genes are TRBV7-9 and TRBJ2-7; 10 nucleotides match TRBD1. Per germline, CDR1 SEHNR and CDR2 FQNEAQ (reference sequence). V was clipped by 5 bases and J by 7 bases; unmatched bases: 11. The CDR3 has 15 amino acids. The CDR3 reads CASSPSGTGAGEQYF. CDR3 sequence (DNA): TGTGCCAGCAGCCCTAGTGGGACAGGGGCCGGGGAGCAGTACTTC.

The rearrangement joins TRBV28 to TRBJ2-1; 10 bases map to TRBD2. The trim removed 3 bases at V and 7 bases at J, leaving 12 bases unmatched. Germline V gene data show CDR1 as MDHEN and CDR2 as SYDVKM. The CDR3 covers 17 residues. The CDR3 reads CASSFVLSGGASNEQFF. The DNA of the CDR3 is TGTGCCAGCAGTTTTGTTTTGAGCGGGGGGGCCTCGAATGAGCAGTTCTTC.

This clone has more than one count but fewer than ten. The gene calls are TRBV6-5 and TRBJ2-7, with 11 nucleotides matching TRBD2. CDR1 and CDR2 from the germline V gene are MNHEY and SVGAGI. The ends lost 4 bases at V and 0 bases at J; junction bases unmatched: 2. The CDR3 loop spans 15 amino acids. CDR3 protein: CASSLTSGDSYEQYF. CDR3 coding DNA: TGTGCCAGCAGTTTGACTAGCGGGGACTCCTACGAGCAGTACTTC.

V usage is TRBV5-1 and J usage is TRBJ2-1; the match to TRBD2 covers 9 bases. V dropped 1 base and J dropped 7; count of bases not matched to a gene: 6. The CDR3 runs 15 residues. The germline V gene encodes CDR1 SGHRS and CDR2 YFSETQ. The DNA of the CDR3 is TGCGCCAGCAGCTTGTTAGCGGGGGAAGGGAATGAGCAGTTCTTC. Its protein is CASSLLAGEGNEQFF. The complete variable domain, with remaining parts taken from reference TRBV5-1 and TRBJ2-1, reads KAGVTQTPRYLIKTRGQQVTLSCSPISGHRSVSWYQQTPGQGLQFLFEYFSETQRNKGNFPGRFSGRQFSNSRSEMNVSTLELGDSALYLCASSLLAGEGNEQFFGPGTRLTVL.

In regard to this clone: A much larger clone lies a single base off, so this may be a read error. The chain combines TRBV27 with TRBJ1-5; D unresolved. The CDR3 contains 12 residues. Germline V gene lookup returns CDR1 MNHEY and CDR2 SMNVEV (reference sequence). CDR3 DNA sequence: TGTGTCAGCAGTTTATCCGGCCAGCCCCAGCATTTT. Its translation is CVSSLSGQPQHF.